The 24 T cell receptor beta chains in this list originate from one sample, sequenced in a study of graft-versus-host responses after intestinal transplantation. TCRdb's table, derived via immunoSEQ multiplex PCR, lists solely in-frame clones and lacks some. The table records tens of thousands of clones, 70% to 90% of them present only once. The antigens of these receptors remain unknown. The starting material was unstimulated CD4+ T cells sorted from spleen or lymph node cells, obtained before intestinal transplant. The receptors were gathered from a human donor who received an intestinal transplant.

The J gene is TRBJ2-7, the V gene TRBV5-4; a weak D match, TRBD2 (5 bases). V was pared by 4 bases and J by 2 bases, with 16 bases between. The CDR3 runs to 15 residues. The germline gives CDR1 SGHNT, CDR2 YYREEE (reference sequence). For the CDR3, the DNA is TGTGCCAGCAGCCCCCAAGGGAGCCCTACCTACGAGCAGTACTTC. Translation gives CASSPQGSPTYEQYF. Full variable domain (outside the CDR3, taken from reference TRBV5-4 and TRBJ2-7): ETGVTQSPTHLIKTRGQQVTLRCSSQSGHNTVSWYQQALGQGPQFIFQYYREEENGRGNFPPRFSGLQFPNYSSELNVNALELDDSALYLCASSPQGSPTYEQYFGPGTRLTVT.

Only one count was recorded for this clone. This chain joins TRBV28 and TRBJ2-7; no firm D call. The CDR3 has 13 amino acids. V gave up 5 bases and J gave up 6 bases, with 14 bases separating them. Germline-derived CDR1 and CDR2 are MDHEN and SYDVKM. The CDR3 reads CASSPRPQGEQYF. The CDR3 DNA follows: TGTGCCAGCAGTCCTAGGCCTCAAGGCGAGCAGTACTTC.

V gene TRBV10-3 combines with J gene TRBJ2-5; the D gene is possibly TRBD2 (6 bases). The V gene lost 6 bases and the J gene lost 4 bases, with 9 bases spanning the gap. The CDR3 has 12 amino acids. Per germline, CDR1 ENHRY and CDR2 SYGVKD. In nucleotides, the CDR3 is TGTGCCATCAGCCGGGACTCAGAGACCCAGTACTTC. This gives the protein CAISRDSETQYF.

This clone was detected once. The chain combines TRBV5-1 with TRBJ1-1; a weak D match, TRBD1 (5 bases). The CDR3 is 14 residues long. Germline CDR1 SGHRS, CDR2 YFSETQ. V was shortened by 4 bases and J by 1 base, with 11 bases between the two germline ends. As DNA, the CDR3 is TGCGCCAGCAGCCCGGGGGGACCGAACACTGAAGCTTTCTTT. Protein sequence: CASSPGGPNTEAFF.

This rearrangement joins TRBV6-4 to TRBJ1-2, with 7 positions matching TRBD1. After removal of 5 bases from V and 4 bases from J, the junction contained 7 bases not matched to a gene. The CDR3 totals 14 residues. Germline V gives CDR1 MRHNA, CDR2 SNTAGT. The chain's CDR3 is CASSPGGSGYGYTF. CDR3 coding DNA: TGTGCCAGCAGTCCAGGGGGAAGCGGCTATGGCTACACCTTC.

This chain links TRBV10-3 with TRBJ2-7, with D possibly matching TRBD1 (5 bases). Germline-derived CDR1 and CDR2 are ENHRY and SYGVKD. CDR3 length equals 13 residues. Between the trimmed V and J ends, which lost 4 bases and 0 bases, there was a span of 7 bases. CDR3 in amino acids: CAISATASYEQYF. CDR3 nucleotides: TGTGCCATCAGTGCGACAGCCTCCTACGAGCAGTACTTC.

The chain is built from TRBV6-5 and TRBJ2-7, with 7 bases matching TRBD1. V lost 1 base, J lost 4 bases, and 7 bases stayed unmatched. CDR3 length: 15 amino acids. CDR1 is MNHEY and CDR2 is SVGAGI in the germline V gene. The DNA for the CDR3 is TGTGCCAGCAGTTACTTCAAGGGGGCAAGTTACGAGCAGTACTTC. Protein product: CASSYFKGASYEQYF.

The chain couples TRBV6-6 to TRBJ2-1, with 7 bases that match TRBD2. The CDR3 consists of 11 residues. The germline V gene encodes CDR1 MNHNY and CDR2 SVGAGI (reference sequence). Unmatched junction bases numbered 8, after V lost 5 bases and J lost 16 bases. In nucleotides, the CDR3 is TGTGCCAGCAGTCTCCCGGGACTAATCTTCTTC. Its protein product is CASSLPGLIFF.

The J gene is TRBJ1-5, the V gene TRBV6-5, with TRBD1 matching over 10 bases. The CDR3 spans 16 residues. Trimming took 4 bases from V and 4 from J; bases not matched to a gene: 7. Germline CDR1 reads MNHEY; CDR2 reads SVGAGI. The CDR3 nucleotides read TGTGCCAGCAGTTCGCACCGGGACAGGGGAAATCAGCCCCAGCATTTT. This translates into CASSSHRDRGNQPQHF.

This chain uses TRBV19 with TRBJ2-1; 7 nucleotides align to TRBD1. CDR1 is LNHDA and CDR2 is SQIVND in the germline V gene (reference sequence). V was clipped by 3 bases and J by 4 bases; unmatched bases: 12. This CDR3 has 17 residues. CDR3 region: CASSILSVQGLYNEQFF. CDR3 in DNA: TGTGCCAGTAGTATTCTTTCGGTACAGGGGTTGTACAATGAGCAGTTCTTC. The full variable domain, with the rest looked up from reference TRBV19 and TRBJ2-1, is DGGITQSPKYLFRKEGQNVTLSCEQNLNHDAMYWYRQDPGQGLRLIYYSQIVNDFQKGDIAEGYSVSREKKESFPLTVTSAQKNPTAFYLCASSILSVQGLYNEQFFGPGTRLTVL.

The genes are TRBV5-8 and TRBJ2-7, with D possibly being TRBD1 (6 bases). V lost 1 base and J 2 bases, leaving 10 bases between the germline ends. The CDR3 runs to 14 residues. Germline loops: CDR1 SGHTS, CDR2 YDEGEE. The CDR3 nucleotides read TGTGCCAGCAGCTTGTCGCAGGGGCCCTACGAGCAGTACTTC. Amino acids: CASSLSQGPYEQYF.

The chain links TRBV28 to TRBJ1-2, with TRBD1 as a possible D gene (5 bases). Looked up from germline, CDR1 is MDHEN and CDR2 is SYDVKM. Trimming stripped 5 bases from V and 4 bases from J, with 14 bases between. The CDR3 consists of 14 residues. The CDR3 spells CASSIDRDFYGYTF. Written as DNA, the CDR3 is TGTGCCAGCAGTATAGACCGGGACTTCTATGGCTACACCTTC.

The chain couples TRBV2 to TRBJ2-5, with 8 bases that match TRBD1. Germline V lookup: CDR1 SNHLY, CDR2 FYNNEI. The CDR3 extends over 15 amino acids. Losses at the gene ends were 6 bases for V and 4 bases for J; bases not matched to a gene: 10. CDR3 coding DNA: TGTGCCAGCAGACGGACAGGGACACTTGGAGAGACCCAGTACTTC. Its translation is CASRRTGTLGETQYF. Filled out from reference TRBV2 and TRBJ2-5, the complete variable domain reads EPEVTQTPSHQVTQMGQEVILRCVPISNHLYFYWYRQILGQKVEFLVSFYNNEISEKSEIFDDQFSVERPDGSNFTLKIRSTKLEDSAMYFCASRRTGTLGETQYFGPGTRLLVL.

CDR3 coding DNA: TGTGCCAGCAGCTTAGAAACAGGGGGAACCTACGAGCAGTACTTC. This encodes CASSLETGGTYEQYF. This chain uses TRBV7-8 with TRBJ2-7; the match to TRBD1 covers 8 bases. CDR3 size: 15 residues. The germline CDR1 and CDR2 sequences are SGHVS and FQNEAQ. The ends lost 1 base at V and 2 bases at J; junction bases unmatched: 4.

This rearrangement joins TRBV2 to TRBJ2-1; 7 nucleotides line up with TRBD2. The V gene's germline CDR1 is SNHLY and CDR2 FYNNEI. The junction had 11 bases not matched to a gene; V was cut back by 6 bases and J by 6 bases. This CDR3 is 15 amino acids long. The DNA for the CDR3 is TGTGCCAGCAGCTTGCGACTAGCTATATCCAATGAGCAGTTCTTC. As protein: CASSLRLAISNEQFF. The whole variable domain, filled in from reference TRBV2 and TRBJ2-1, reads EPEVTQTPSHQVTQMGQEVILRCVPISNHLYFYWYRQILGQKVEFLVSFYNNEISEKSEIFDDQFSVERPDGSNFTLKIRSTKLEDSAMYFCASSLRLAISNEQFFGPGTRLTVL.

V usage is TRBV9 and J usage is TRBJ2-5, with D possibly TRBD1 on 6 matching bases. Deletions cut 0 bases from V and 1 base from J, with 13 bases between. This CDR3 comprises 16 residues. CDR1 SGDLS and CDR2 YYNGEE come from the germline V gene. This CDR3 reads CASSVGGRTVQETQYF. The DNA of the CDR3 is TGTGCCAGCAGCGTAGGGGGGCGAACGGTCCAAGAGACCCAGTACTTC.

The chain joins TRBV2 to TRBJ1-2; 8 nucleotides match TRBD1. Per the germline V gene, CDR1 is SNHLY and CDR2 is FYNNEI. The V gene end was trimmed by 4 bases and the J gene end by 6 bases; junction bases not matched to a gene: 4. The CDR3 is 13 residues long. The CDR3 reads CASSGQGANGYTF. CDR3 nucleotide sequence: TGTGCCAGCAGTGGGCAGGGGGCGAATGGCTACACCTTC.

Of note for this clone: Germline is not matched at one junction end, which may reflect a read error. The V and J genes are TRBV2 and TRBJ2-2; 8 nucleotides line up with TRBD2. CDR1 and CDR2 from the germline V gene are SNHLY and FYNNEI. This CDR3 has 14 amino acids. The CDR3 DNA reads TGTGCAAGCACGGGACTAGAAAGGACCGGGGAGCTGTTTTTT. This encodes CASTGLERTGELFF.

The DNA for the CDR3 is TGTGCCAGCAGCCCCCGGTGGGGACTCTCTGAGCAGTTCTTC. This codes for CASSPRWGLSEQFF. The rearrangement joins TRBV14 to TRBJ2-1, with a tentative D call TRBD2 (6 bases). V lost 4 bases and J lost 9, with 16 bases in between. The CDR3 totals 14 residues. Germline CDR1 is SGHDN and CDR2 is FVKESK.

This clone was detected once. The CDR3 sequence: CASSPGGGQETQYF. CDR3 coding DNA: TGTGCCAGCAGCCCGGGGGGGGGACAAGAGACCCAGTACTTC. This sequence joins TRBV7-3 and TRBJ2-5, with TRBD2 identical over 8 bases. The V gene end was trimmed by 5 bases and the J gene end by 2 bases; junction bases not matched to a gene: 4. CDR1 is SGHTA, CDR2 FQGTGA, per germline. The CDR3 runs to 14 residues. The variable domain in full, completed from reference TRBV7-3 and TRBJ2-5, reads GAGVSQTPSNKVTEKGKYVELRCDPISGHTALYWYRQSLGQGPEFLIYFQGTGAADDSGLPNDRFFAVRPEGSVSTLKIQRTERGDSAVYLCASSPGGGQETQYFGPGTRLLVL.

This clone has just one count. The chain is built from TRBV5-1 and TRBJ2-2; tentatively, D is TRBD1 (6 bases). The CDR3 length is 14 residues. Trimming took 3 bases from V and 6 from J, leaving 12 bases between them. Germline assignment: CDR1 SGHRS and CDR2 YFSETQ. CDR3 bases: TGCGCCAGCAGCTACCCGGACAGCCCCGGGGAGCTGTTTTTT. Its protein is CASSYPDSPGELFF.

The rearrangement joins TRBV7-6 to TRBJ1-3; D not resolved. Germline CDR1 SGHVS, CDR2 FNYEAQ. CDR3 length equals 13 residues. Trimming cost V 1 base and J 4 bases, with 5 bases left between them. This CDR3 reads CASSLGLGNTIYF. For the CDR3, the DNA is TGTGCCAGCAGCTTAGGTCTGGGAAACACCATATATTTT.

This chain links TRBV28 with TRBJ1-1; TRBD1 is a possible D gene (5 bases). Germline-derived CDR1 and CDR2 are MDHEN and SYDVKM. CDR3 length: 11 residues. Trimming took 6 bases from V and 7 from J, leaving 9 bases between them. CDR3 DNA sequence: TGTGCCAGCAGCAGGGCTGTTGAAGCTTTCTTT. Amino acid sequence: CASSRAVEAFF.

The chain is built from TRBV28 and TRBJ2-3, with D tentatively TRBD1 (5 bases). Germline V gene sequence: CDR1 MDHEN, CDR2 SYDVKM. The germline V and J ends were trimmed by 6 bases and 1 base, with 17 bases remaining between them. This CDR3 region has 16 residues. CDR3 protein: CASSLQGIWGTDTQYF. CDR3 DNA: TGTGCCAGCAGCCTCCAGGGAATCTGGGGCACAGATACGCAGTATTTT.